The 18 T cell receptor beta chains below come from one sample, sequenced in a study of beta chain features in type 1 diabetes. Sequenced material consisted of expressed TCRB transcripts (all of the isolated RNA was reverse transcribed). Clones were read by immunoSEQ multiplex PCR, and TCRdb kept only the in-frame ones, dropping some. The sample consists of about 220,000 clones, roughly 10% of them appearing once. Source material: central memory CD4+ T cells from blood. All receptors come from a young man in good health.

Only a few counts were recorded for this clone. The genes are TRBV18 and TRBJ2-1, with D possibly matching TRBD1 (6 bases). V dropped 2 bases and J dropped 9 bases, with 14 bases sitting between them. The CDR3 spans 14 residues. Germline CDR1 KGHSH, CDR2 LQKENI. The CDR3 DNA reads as TGTGCCAGCTCACCAACCAGGGGAAAGGGTGAGCAGTTCTTC. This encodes CASSPTRGKGEQFF. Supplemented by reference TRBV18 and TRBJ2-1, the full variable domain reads NAGVMQNPRHLVRRRGQEARLRCSPMKGHSHVYWYRQLPEEGLKFMVYLQKENIIDESGMPKERFSAEFPKEGPSILRIQQVVRGDSAAYFCASSPTRGKGEQFFGPGTRLTVL.

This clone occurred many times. CDR3 DNA sequence: TGTGCCAGCAGCCCATGGAACACTGAAGCTTTCTTT. Translation gives CASSPWNTEAFF. This chain uses TRBV6-5 with TRBJ1-1; unclear D gene. The germline V gene has CDR1 MNHEY and CDR2 SVGAGI. The germline V and J ends were trimmed by 6 bases and 1 base, with 6 bases remaining between them. The CDR3 sequence is 12 residues long.

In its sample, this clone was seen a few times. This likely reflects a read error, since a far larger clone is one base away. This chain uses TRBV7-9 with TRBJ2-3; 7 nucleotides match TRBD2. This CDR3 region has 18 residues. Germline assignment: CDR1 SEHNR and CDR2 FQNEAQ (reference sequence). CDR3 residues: CSSSFSRALAARTDTQYF. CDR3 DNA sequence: TGTTCCAGCAGCTTTAGTAGGGCTCTAGCGGCCCGCACAGATACGCAGTATTTT.

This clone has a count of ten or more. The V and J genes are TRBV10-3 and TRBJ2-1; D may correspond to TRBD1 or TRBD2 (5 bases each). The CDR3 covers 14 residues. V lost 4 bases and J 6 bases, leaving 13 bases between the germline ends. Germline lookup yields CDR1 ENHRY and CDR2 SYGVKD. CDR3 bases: TGTGCCATCAGTGCAGACCGGGACCTCAATGAGCAGTTCTTC. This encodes CAISADRDLNEQFF.

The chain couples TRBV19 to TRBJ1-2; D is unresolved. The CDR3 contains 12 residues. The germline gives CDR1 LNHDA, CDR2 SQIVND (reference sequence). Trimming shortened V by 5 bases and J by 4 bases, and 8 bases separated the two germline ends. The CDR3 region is CASSPGTYGYTF. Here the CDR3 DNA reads TGTGCCAGTAGTCCCGGCACCTATGGCTACACCTTC.

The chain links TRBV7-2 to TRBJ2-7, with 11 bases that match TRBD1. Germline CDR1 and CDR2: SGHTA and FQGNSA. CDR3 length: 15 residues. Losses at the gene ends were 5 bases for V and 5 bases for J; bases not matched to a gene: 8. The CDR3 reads CASSARDRGTNEQYF. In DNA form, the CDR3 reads TGTGCCAGCAGCGCCCGGGACAGGGGGACTAACGAGCAGTACTTC.

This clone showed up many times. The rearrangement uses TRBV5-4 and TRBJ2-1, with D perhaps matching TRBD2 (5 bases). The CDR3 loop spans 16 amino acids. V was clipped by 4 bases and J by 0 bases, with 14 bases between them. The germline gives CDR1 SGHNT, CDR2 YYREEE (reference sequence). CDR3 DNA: TGTGCCAGCAGCCTGGAGCGGAGGAACTCCTACAATGAGCAGTTCTTC. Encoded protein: CASSLERRNSYNEQFF.

The DNA of the CDR3 is TGTGCCAGCAGCTTTAATCCACAGGGAGGAAATAGCTACACCTTC. Protein: CASSFNPQGGNSYTF. The V call is TRBV7-2, the J call TRBJ1-2, with a weak D call TRBD1 (6 bases). Trimming took off 3 bases at V and 9 bases at J, with 20 bases between the two ends. The germline V gene encodes CDR1 SGHTA and CDR2 FQGNSA. The CDR3 consists of 15 residues.

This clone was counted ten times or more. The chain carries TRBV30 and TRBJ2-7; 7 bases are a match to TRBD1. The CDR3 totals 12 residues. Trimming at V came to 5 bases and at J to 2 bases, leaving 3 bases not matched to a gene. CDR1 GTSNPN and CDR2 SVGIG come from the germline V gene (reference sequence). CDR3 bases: TGTGCCTGGGAGACAGGGACCTACGAGCAGTACTTC. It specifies CAWETGTYEQYF.

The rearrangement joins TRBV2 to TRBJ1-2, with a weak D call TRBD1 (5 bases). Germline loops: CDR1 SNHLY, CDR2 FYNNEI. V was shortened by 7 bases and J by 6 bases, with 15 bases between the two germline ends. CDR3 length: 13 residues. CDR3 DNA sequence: TGTGCCAGCACTAGAGACAGAAAGGATGGCTACACCTTC. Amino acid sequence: CASTRDRKDGYTF.

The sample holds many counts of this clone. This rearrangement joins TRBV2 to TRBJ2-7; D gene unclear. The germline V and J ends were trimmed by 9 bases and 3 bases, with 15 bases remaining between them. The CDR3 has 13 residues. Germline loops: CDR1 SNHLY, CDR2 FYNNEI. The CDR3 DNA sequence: TGTGCCAGTATTCGGACGGCCTACTACGAGCAGTACTTC. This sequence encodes CASIRTAYYEQYF.

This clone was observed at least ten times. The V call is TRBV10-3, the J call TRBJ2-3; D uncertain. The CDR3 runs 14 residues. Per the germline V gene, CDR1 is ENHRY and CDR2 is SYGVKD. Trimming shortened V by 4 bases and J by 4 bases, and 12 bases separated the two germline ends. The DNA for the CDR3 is TGTGCCATCAGTGTGGGTGGAGTACCAGATACGCAGTATTTT. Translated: CAISVGGVPDTQYF.

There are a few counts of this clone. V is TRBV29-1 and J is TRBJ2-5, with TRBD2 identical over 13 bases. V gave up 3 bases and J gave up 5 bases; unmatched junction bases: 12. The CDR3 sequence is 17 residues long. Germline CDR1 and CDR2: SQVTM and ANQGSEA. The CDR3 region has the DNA TGCAGCGTTGAGGGGGGAGGACTAGCGGGAGTCCTTGAGACCCAGTACTTC. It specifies CSVEGGGLAGVLETQYF.

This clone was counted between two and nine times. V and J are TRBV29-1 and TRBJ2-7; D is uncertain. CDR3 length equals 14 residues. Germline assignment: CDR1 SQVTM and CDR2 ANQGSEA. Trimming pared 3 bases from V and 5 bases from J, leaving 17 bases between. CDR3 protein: CSVDSYEVLHEQYF. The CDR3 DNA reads TGCAGCGTTGACAGTTATGAAGTCCTCCACGAGCAGTACTTC.

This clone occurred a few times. CDR3 sequence (DNA): TGTGCCAGCCGTAGCGGGATCTTACGAACCACAGATACGCAGTATTTT. It is translated as CASRSGILRTTDTQYF. The rearrangement links TRBV5-5 to TRBJ2-3; 8 nucleotides align to TRBD2. The trim removed 7 bases at V and 2 bases at J, leaving 12 bases unmatched. Germline V lookup: CDR1 SGHKS, CDR2 YYEKEE (reference sequence). The length of the CDR3 is 16 residues.

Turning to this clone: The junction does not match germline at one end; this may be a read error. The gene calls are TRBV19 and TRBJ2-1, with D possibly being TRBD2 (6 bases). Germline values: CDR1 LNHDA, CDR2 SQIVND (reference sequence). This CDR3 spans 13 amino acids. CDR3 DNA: TGTGCCAGTAGTAGGGACTCCTCCAATGAGCAGTTCTTC. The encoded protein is CASSRDSSNEQFF.

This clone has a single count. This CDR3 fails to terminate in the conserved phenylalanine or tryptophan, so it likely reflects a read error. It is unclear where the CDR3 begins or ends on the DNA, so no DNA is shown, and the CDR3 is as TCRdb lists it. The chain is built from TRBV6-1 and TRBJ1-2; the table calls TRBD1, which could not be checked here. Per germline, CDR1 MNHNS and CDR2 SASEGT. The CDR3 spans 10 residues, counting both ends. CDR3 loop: CASSELTALS.

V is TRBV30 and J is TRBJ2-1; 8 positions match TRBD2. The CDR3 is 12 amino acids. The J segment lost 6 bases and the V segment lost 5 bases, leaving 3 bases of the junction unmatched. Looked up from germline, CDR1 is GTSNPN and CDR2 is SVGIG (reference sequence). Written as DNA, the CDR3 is TGTGCCTGGGCCGGGAGGGGCAATGAGCAGTTCTTC. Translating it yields CAWAGRGNEQFF.